This T cell receptor (beta chain) came from a study of glioma-infiltrating T cells. Points on this clonotype: Its antigen is unknown. This could be a read error, since a much larger clone is one nucleotide away.

Using RNA template, CDR3s of TCR alpha and beta were amplified with iRepertoire arm-PCR. TCRdb processed the multiplex PCR reads anew with MiXCR; each CDR3 protein has one entry. Among fewer than 500,000 distinct CDR3 sequences listed, around 38% were seen once. General observations from the study: Tissue-blood divergence was below expectation in non-neoplastic patients, above in gliomas.

The clonotype comes from a human donor with low-grade glioma or glioblastoma, undergoing nonglioma brain surgery, or in good health (not recorded which). Input material: glioma tissue, nonneoplastic brain tissue, or PBMCs (not recorded which).

The chain's CDR3 is CSARDDGSTTYEQYF. Written as DNA, the CDR3 is TGCAGTGCTAGAGATGACGGGAGTACAACCTACGAGCAGTACTTC. The rearrangement links TRBV20-1 to TRBJ2-7; D perhaps matches TRBD2 (6 bases). CDR3 size: 15 residues. Looked up from germline, CDR1 is DFQATT and CDR2 is SNEGSKA (reference sequence). V was clipped by 0 bases and J by 2 bases, with 14 bases between them.